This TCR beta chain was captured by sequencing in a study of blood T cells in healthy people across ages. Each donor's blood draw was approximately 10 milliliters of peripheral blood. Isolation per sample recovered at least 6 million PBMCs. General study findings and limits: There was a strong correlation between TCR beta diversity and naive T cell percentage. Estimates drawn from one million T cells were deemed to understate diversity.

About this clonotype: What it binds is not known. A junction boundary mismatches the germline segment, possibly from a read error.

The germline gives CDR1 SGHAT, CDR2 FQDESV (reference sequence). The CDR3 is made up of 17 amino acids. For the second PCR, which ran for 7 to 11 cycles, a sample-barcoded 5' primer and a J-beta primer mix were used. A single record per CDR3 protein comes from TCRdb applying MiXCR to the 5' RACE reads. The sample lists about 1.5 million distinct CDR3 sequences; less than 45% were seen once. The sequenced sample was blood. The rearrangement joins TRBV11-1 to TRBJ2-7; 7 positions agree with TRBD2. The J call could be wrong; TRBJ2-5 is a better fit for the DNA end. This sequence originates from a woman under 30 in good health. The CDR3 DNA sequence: TGTGCCAACAGCTCGAAATCCGAGACTAGCAGTAAAGAGACCCAGTACTTC. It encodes CANSSKSETSSKETQYF.